Listed here are 27 T cell receptor beta chains from one sample, sequenced in a study of OX40 agonist ivuxolimab in advanced cancers. Sequencing was performed with immunoSEQ multiplex PCR; in TCRdb, only in-frame clones are kept and a portion is missing. The sample contains tens of thousands of clones, 80% to 95% of which appear only once. The sequencing here drew on CD4+ or CD8+ T cells sorted from blood, taken in a trial of the OX40 agonist ivuxolimab. All receptors derive from an adult with an advanced solid tumor such as melanoma, head and neck, liver or kidney cancer.

The V and J genes are TRBV4-2 and TRBJ2-7; the match to TRBD2 covers 7 bases. CDR3 length: 17 residues. V lost 1 base and J lost 3; bases outside the gene matches: 12. Germline loops: CDR1 LGHNA, CDR2 YNFKEQ. This chain's CDR3 is CASSQGGGREWCYEQYF. The CDR3 DNA reads as TGTGCCAGCAGCCAAGGCGGTGGGAGGGAGTGGTGCTACGAGCAGTACTTC.

The chain carries TRBV5-5 and TRBJ2-5; tentatively, D is TRBD1 (5 bases). The V and J ends lost 0 bases and 1 base respectively, with 7 bases between them. Per the germline V gene, CDR1 is SGHKS and CDR2 is YYEKEE (reference sequence). The CDR3 totals 14 residues. DNA for the CDR3: TGTGCCAGCAGCTTGGACAGGCTCCAAGAGACCCAGTACTTC. Its protein product is CASSLDRLQETQYF.

The chain joins TRBV27 to TRBJ2-1; D remains ambiguous. The V gene lost 2 bases and the J gene lost 0 bases, with 8 bases spanning the gap. The CDR3 loop spans 15 amino acids. Germline V gene sequence: CDR1 MNHEY, CDR2 SMNVEV (reference sequence). Written as DNA, the CDR3 is TGTGCCAGCAGTTTACACGTGTTCTCCTACAATGAGCAGTTCTTC. As protein: CASSLHVFSYNEQFF.

As regards this clone: The identical CDR3 is also encoded by other nucleotide sequences in the sample. This chain links TRBV6-5 with TRBJ2-7; D gene ambiguous. The germline V gene encodes CDR1 MNHEY and CDR2 SVGAGI. Trimming shortened V by 0 bases and J by 0 bases, and 6 bases separated the two germline ends. The CDR3 is 14 residues long. This chain's CDR3 is CASSYSGPSYEQYF. The CDR3 DNA reads as TGTGCCAGCAGTTACTCCGGGCCCTCCTACGAGCAGTACTTC.

This chain uses TRBV19 with TRBJ2-1, with 9 bases aligning to TRBD1. The germline V gene has CDR1 LNHDA and CDR2 SQIVND (reference sequence). V lost 0 bases and J lost 7; bases outside the gene matches: 4. This CDR3 is 15 amino acids long. CDR3: CASSIDPGTGNEQFF. The CDR3 region has the DNA TGTGCCAGTAGTATAGATCCCGGGACAGGGAATGAGCAGTTCTTC.

The rearrangement uses TRBV9 and TRBJ2-5; 8 bases are a match to TRBD2. The CDR3 has 17 amino acids. Germline CDR1 and CDR2: SGDLS and YYNGEE. Germline trimming cut 0 bases from V and 1 base from J; bases unmatched to any gene: 8. The CDR3 loop reads CASSVDVGSGIQETQYF. DNA of the CDR3: TGTGCCAGCAGCGTAGACGTGGGTAGCGGGATCCAAGAGACCCAGTACTTC. The full variable domain, in which reference TRBV9 and TRBJ2-5 provide the parts outside the CDR3, is DSGVTQTPKHLITATGQRVTLRCSPRSGDLSVYWYQQSLDQGLQFLIQYYNGEERAKGNILERFSAQQFPDLHSELNLSSLELGDSALYFCASSVDVGSGIQETQYFGPGTRLLVL.

This clone has only a few counts. The chain uses TRBV28 and TRBJ2-5; 13 bases match TRBD2. Germline V CDR1 and CDR2: MDHEN, SYDVKM. V was pared by 5 bases and J by 4 bases, with 10 bases of the junction left unmatched. CDR3 length equals 17 residues. Here the CDR3 reads CASSIWTSGRTIETQYF. In DNA, the CDR3 is TGTGCCAGCAGTATCTGGACTAGCGGGAGAACTATAGAGACCCAGTACTTC.

The chain uses TRBV27 and TRBJ2-1; D might be TRBD2 (6 bases). Germline loops: CDR1 MNHEY, CDR2 SMNVEV (reference sequence). The CDR3 runs to 16 residues. V was shortened by 2 bases and J by 9 bases, with 20 bases between the two germline ends. The CDR3 spells CASSLPSQGWRGEQFF. The DNA of the CDR3 is TGTGCCAGCAGTTTACCCAGTCAAGGGTGGAGGGGTGAGCAGTTCTTC.

The V gene is TRBV7-9, the J gene TRBJ1-4, with D possibly being TRBD1 (5 bases). Germline-derived CDR1 and CDR2 are SEHNR and FQNEAQ (reference sequence). V lost 4 bases and J 6 bases, leaving 15 bases between the germline ends. The CDR3 spans 15 residues. The CDR3 reads CASSSRRGRDEKLFF. CDR3 bases: TGTGCCAGCAGCTCCCGAAGGGGCAGGGATGAAAAACTGTTTTTT.

V usage is TRBV6-5 and J usage is TRBJ2-1; possibly TRBD2 for D (6 bases). V was cut by 1 base and J by 0 bases, with 10 bases left in between. This CDR3 contains 16 residues. In germline, CDR1 is MNHEY, CDR2 SVGAGI. The CDR3 DNA reads as TGTGCCAGCAGTTACTGGCGGGATGACTCCTACAATGAGCAGTTCTTC. It translates to CASSYWRDDSYNEQFF.

This clone showed up just once. The rearrangement joins TRBV12-5 to TRBJ2-3; D remains unclear. V dropped 6 bases and J dropped 6 bases, with 22 bases sitting between them. Germline V gene lookup returns CDR1 LGHNT and CDR2 FRNRAP. This CDR3 spans 16 amino acids. CDR3 nucleotides: TGTGCTAGTGGAAGTCAGTACTTGGGGTTGGCGGATACGCAGTATTTT. Its protein product is CASGSQYLGLADTQYF. The full variable domain, in which reference TRBV12-5 and TRBJ2-3 provide the parts outside the CDR3, is DARVTQTPRHKVTEMGQEVTMRCQPILGHNTVFWYRQTMMQGLELLAYFRNRAPLDDSGMPKDRFSAEMPDATLATLKIQPSEPRDSAVYFCASGSQYLGLADTQYFGPGTRLTVL.

The chain is built from TRBV6-5 and TRBJ2-6, with D possibly TRBD1 on 5 matching bases. Germline CDR1 and CDR2: MNHEY and SVGAGI. CDR3 length equals 15 residues. Trimming removed 2 bases from V and 3 bases from J, with 8 bases in between. The CDR3 spells CASSYQGDGANVLTF. The DNA of the CDR3 is TGTGCCAGCAGTTACCAAGGGGATGGGGCCAACGTCCTGACTTTC.

This rearrangement joins TRBV6-5 to TRBJ2-3; a weak D match, TRBD1 (6 bases). CDR3 length: 15 residues. V dropped 6 bases and J dropped 4 bases, with 17 bases sitting between them. Per germline, CDR1 MNHEY and CDR2 SVGAGI. The CDR3 nucleotides read TGTGCCAGCAGGAAAACAGGGTACCTCGCAGATACGCAGTATTTT. It yields the protein CASRKTGYLADTQYF.

CDR3 coding DNA: TGTGCCAGCAGCTTAGCTGTTGGCGATCGGAATCAGCCCCAGCATTTT. Its protein is CASSLAVGDRNQPQHF. This sequence joins TRBV7-9 and TRBJ1-5; D gene unclear. V lost 0 bases and J lost 4, with 13 bases in between. The CDR3 has 16 amino acids. From germline, CDR1 is SEHNR and CDR2 FQNEAQ (reference sequence).

The rearrangement joins TRBV7-9 to TRBJ2-1; 11 bases match TRBD1. The CDR3 loop spans 17 amino acids. Losses at the gene ends were 7 bases for V and 7 bases for J; bases not matched to a gene: 15. Germline lookup yields CDR1 SEHNR and CDR2 FQNEAQ (reference sequence). Written as DNA, the CDR3 is TGTGCCAGCAACGGACGCGGGACAGGGGGAGGTAGTAATGAGCAGTTCTTC. Encoded protein: CASNGRGTGGGSNEQFF.

This clone has only one observation. The CDR3 reads CASRNGAPNEKLFF. DNA for the CDR3: TGTGCCAGCAGGAACGGGGCACCAAATGAAAAACTGTTTTTT. The chain employs TRBV7-6 and TRBJ1-4; TRBD1 might be the D (5 bases). CDR1 and CDR2 (germline): SGHVS, FNYEAQ. The length of the CDR3 is 14 residues. V shed 6 bases and J shed 5 bases, with 13 bases lying between them. Full variable domain (outside the CDR3, taken from reference TRBV7-6 and TRBJ1-4): GAGVSQSPRYKVTKRGQDVALRCDPISGHVSLYWYRQALGQGPEFLTYFNYEAQQDKSGLPNDRFSAERPEGSISTLTIQRTEQRDSAMYRCASRNGAPNEKLFFGSGTQLSVL.

This clone was found a few times. The J gene is TRBJ2-6, the V gene TRBV5-4; D is tentatively TRBD1 or TRBD2 (6 bases each). Deletions cut 0 bases from V and 6 bases from J, with 10 bases between. CDR1 is SGHNT, CDR2 YYREEE, per germline (reference sequence). This CDR3 comprises 15 residues. This CDR3 is CASSLGGAEANVLTF. CDR3 coding DNA: TGTGCCAGCAGCTTGGGGGGGGCAGAGGCCAACGTCCTGACTTTC.

This chain joins TRBV7-9 and TRBJ2-2; the D gene is possibly TRBD2 (5 bases). Trimming left V 4 bases short and J 0 bases short, with 15 bases between. The CDR3 spans 17 residues. CDR1 and CDR2 from the germline V gene are SEHNR and FQNEAQ (reference sequence). As DNA, the CDR3 is TGTGCCAGCAGCTCTTCGTGGGAGACCTCGAACACCGGGGAGCTGTTTTTT. It encodes CASSSSWETSNTGELFF.

Regarding this clone: One end of the junction does not line up with germline, which may come from a read error. The rearrangement joins TRBV27 to TRBJ2-1; D remains unclear. The CDR3 sequence is 15 residues long. Germline-derived CDR1 and CDR2 are MNHEY and SMNVEV (reference sequence). The CDR3 region has the DNA TGTGCCAGCAGTTTGAGTCCGACGGGTCGAAATGGGCAGTTCTTC. Translated: CASSLSPTGRNGQFF.

The V gene is TRBV4-2, the J gene TRBJ2-5, with a possible D match to TRBD2 (6 bases). V lost 3 bases and J 3 bases, leaving 17 bases between the germline ends. CDR1 and CDR2 (germline): LGHNA, YNFKEQ. The CDR3 totals 16 residues. The CDR3 DNA follows: TGTGCCAGCAGCCACTCGGTGGGGGGAGAAGAAGAGACCCAGTACTTC. Translating it yields CASSHSVGGEEETQYF.

V usage is TRBV19 and J usage is TRBJ1-1; D is uncertain. Trimming pared 2 bases from V and 6 bases from J, leaving 13 bases between. The CDR3 loop spans 14 amino acids. Germline CDR1 is LNHDA and CDR2 is SQIVND (reference sequence). The CDR3 region has the DNA TGTGCCAGTAGTATATCGGGCTCAATTTCTGAAGCTTTCTTT. Protein: CASSISGSISEAFF.

V is TRBV7-3 and J is TRBJ2-1; TRBD2 agrees at 9 bases. J was trimmed by 0 bases and V by 1 base; bases with no gene match: 1. The germline V gene encodes CDR1 SGHTA and CDR2 FQGTGA. This CDR3 comprises 16 residues. The chain's CDR3 is CASSLRREGSYNEQFF. The CDR3 DNA reads TGTGCCAGCAGCTTAAGGCGGGAGGGCTCCTACAATGAGCAGTTCTTC.

V gene TRBV28 combines with J gene TRBJ2-7, with 7 bases that match TRBD2. V lost 5 bases, J lost 4 bases, and 8 bases stayed unmatched. The CDR3 runs to 14 residues. Germline loops: CDR1 MDHEN, CDR2 SYDVKM. The CDR3 loop is CASSLLTSSYEQYF. DNA for the CDR3: TGTGCCAGCAGTCTCCTGACTAGCAGTTACGAGCAGTACTTC. Full variable domain (outside the CDR3, taken from reference TRBV28 and TRBJ2-7): DVKVTQSSRYLVKRTGEKVFLECVQDMDHENMFWYRQDPGLGLRLIYFSYDVKMKEKGDIPEGYSVSREKKERFSLILESASTNQTSMYLCASSLLTSSYEQYFGPGTRLTVT.

The chain carries TRBV11-3 and TRBJ2-5; 14 bases match TRBD2. Losses at the gene ends were 0 bases for V and 1 base for J; bases not matched to a gene: 4. The CDR3 is made up of 18 amino acids. Germline V CDR1 and CDR2: SGHNT, YENEEA. The DNA of the CDR3 is TGTGCCAGCAGCTTAGAGACGACTAGCGGGAGGGCCCAAGAGACCCAGTACTTC. As protein: CASSLETTSGRAQETQYF.

This chain connects TRBV27 to TRBJ2-1, with D possibly being TRBD1 (6 bases). This CDR3 region has 12 residues. V lost 11 bases and J 2 bases, leaving 10 bases between the germline ends. Germline V lookup: CDR1 MNHEY, CDR2 SMNVEV (reference sequence). The CDR3 coding sequence is TGTGCCGTTGGGGGCGCCTACAATGAGCAGTTCTTC. As protein: CAVGGAYNEQFF.

With regard to this clone: The sample has other DNA sequences that encode this CDR3 too. V is TRBV7-6 and J is TRBJ2-7; the D call may be TRBD1 or TRBD2 (6 bases each). V was trimmed by 3 bases and J by 2 bases, leaving 11 bases between them. The CDR3 runs 14 residues. Germline V gives CDR1 SGHVS, CDR2 FNYEAQ. The DNA of the CDR3 is TGTGCCAGCAGCTTGGGGGGCAGAGCCTACGAGCAGTACTTC. Translating it yields CASSLGGRAYEQYF.

This chain connects TRBV6-6 to TRBJ1-1; D might be TRBD1 (6 bases). Germline V lookup: CDR1 MNHNY, CDR2 SVGAGI (reference sequence). Trimming cost V 3 bases and J 4 bases, with 12 bases left between them. The CDR3 contains 14 residues. CDR3 sequence reads: CASSYGGAVTEAFF. CDR3 nucleotide sequence: TGTGCCAGCAGTTATGGGGGGGCTGTCACTGAAGCTTTCTTT.